Below are 16 T cell receptor beta chains sequenced from a single sample in a study of blood T cell repertoires in COVID-19. Here immunoSEQ multiplex PCR was the method, and the copy in TCRdb shows in-frame clones only, minus some. Of approximately 72,000 clones in the sample, more than 80% were seen once. The sequencing sample was made of peripheral blood. Receptors originate from a woman older than 75 with active or convalescent COVID-19.

The V and J genes are TRBV28 and TRBJ2-5; 8 nucleotides match TRBD2. Germline V gene sequence: CDR1 MDHEN, CDR2 SYDVKM. V lost 3 bases to trimming and J lost 2 bases; unmatched junction nucleotides: 8. The CDR3 contains 16 residues. CDR3 coding DNA: TGTGCCAGCAGTTTTCCTCGCGGGGGGTTACAAGAGACCCAGTACTTC. The encoded protein is CASSFPRGGLQETQYF. Complete variable domain (other parts from reference TRBV28 and TRBJ2-5): DVKVTQSSRYLVKRTGEKVFLECVQDMDHENMFWYRQDPGLGLRLIYFSYDVKMKEKGDIPEGYSVSREKKERFSLILESASTNQTSMYLCASSFPRGGLQETQYFGPGTRLLVL.

This rearrangement joins TRBV6-5 to TRBJ2-1, with 9 bases fitting TRBD2. The trim removed 8 bases at V and 4 bases at J, leaving 6 bases unmatched. Germline CDR1 MNHEY, CDR2 SVGAGI. The CDR3 runs 14 residues. The CDR3 nucleotides read TGTGCCAGCCACCTGAGCGGGGGGTACAATGAGCAGTTCTTC. Translated, it gives CASHLSGGYNEQFF.

The chain recombines TRBV6-6 with TRBJ1-4; D might be TRBD1 (6 bases). Germline CDR1 and CDR2: MNHNY and SVGAGI (reference sequence). Trimming removed 5 bases from V and 7 bases from J, with 20 bases in between. The length of the CDR3 is 16 residues. Written as DNA, the CDR3 is TGTGCCAGCAGTCAAAAGGACCGCCTAGGGGGTGAAAAACTGTTTTTT. Translating it yields CASSQKDRLGGEKLFF.

The chain has TRBV5-1 and TRBJ2-2, with 7 bases matching TRBD1. V trimming: 0 bases; J trimming: 5 bases; junction bases outside the gene matches: 13. The CDR3 sequence is 18 residues long. Germline CDR1 is SGHRS and CDR2 is YFSETQ. The CDR3 here is CASSLAGLTGLRTGELFF. DNA of the CDR3: TGCGCCAGCAGCTTGGCGGGTTTGACAGGGCTGAGAACCGGGGAGCTGTTTTTT.

This sequence joins TRBV6-2 or TRBV6-3 and TRBJ2-1, with a weak D call TRBD1 (6 bases). Germline V gene sequence: CDR1 MNHEY, CDR2 SVGEGT. There are 16 residues in the CDR3. The V gene lost 6 bases and the J gene lost 2 bases, with 17 bases spanning the gap. The CDR3 DNA follows: TGTGCCAGCAGCGGTACAGGGATGGGGGCCTACAATGAGCAGTTCTTC. Amino acid sequence: CASSGTGMGAYNEQFF.

The sample holds one count of this clone. The rearrangement uses TRBV7-2 and TRBJ1-2, with no clear D. The CDR3 runs to 14 residues. V lost 1 base and J lost 2, with 8 bases in between. Germline CDR1 SGHTA, CDR2 FQGNSA. Written as DNA, the CDR3 is TGTGCCAGCAGCTTAGACACGCAGAACTATGGCTACACCTTC. Translation: CASSLDTQNYGYTF.

This rearrangement joins TRBV21-1 to TRBJ1-6; the D call in the table, TRBD1, was not verified against the DNA. TRBV21-1 is annotated as a pseudogene. The CDR3 runs to 12 residues. This CDR3 reads CASVQINSPLHF. Written as DNA, the CDR3 is TGTGCCAGCGTTCAGATTAATTCACCCCTCCACTTT.

The gene calls are TRBV7-6 and TRBJ1-1; no clear D gene. The CDR3 is 17 residues long. Trimming removed 4 bases from V and 2 bases from J, with 20 bases in between. Germline values: CDR1 SGHVS, CDR2 FNYEAQ. CDR3 sequence: CASSSMRGIVGNTEAFF. The CDR3 nucleotides read TGTGCCAGCAGCTCAATGCGGGGAATCGTAGGAAACACTGAAGCTTTCTTT. Supplemented by reference TRBV7-6 and TRBJ1-1, the full variable domain reads GAGVSQSPRYKVTKRGQDVALRCDPISGHVSLYWYRQALGQGPEFLTYFNYEAQQDKSGLPNDRFSAERPEGSISTLTIQRTEQRDSAMYRCASSSMRGIVGNTEAFFGQGTRLTVV.

The V and J genes are TRBV4-1 and TRBJ2-2; 11 nucleotides line up with TRBD2. The V and J ends lost 3 bases and 7 bases, in that order; junction bases with no gene match: 7. The CDR3 has 16 amino acids. Per germline, CDR1 MGHRA and CDR2 YSYEKL. The DNA of the CDR3 is TGCGCCAGCAGCCATTTTAGCGGGGGGGCCGACGGGGAGCTGTTTTTT. Translated, it gives CASSHFSGGADGELFF.

The CDR3 bases are TGTGCCAGCAGTAGGGACAGAGAGGCGACCCAGTACTTC. Translation: CASSRDREATQYF. The chain carries TRBV12-3 or TRBV12-4 and TRBJ2-5; 7 bases are a match to TRBD1. V was pared by 5 bases and J by 7 bases, with 7 bases of the junction left unmatched. The CDR3 is made up of 13 amino acids.

The chain links TRBV30 to TRBJ1-2, with D possibly TRBD1 on 5 matching bases. Germline lookup yields CDR1 GTSNPN and CDR2 SVGIG (reference sequence). Trimming shortened V by 1 base and J by 4 bases, and 10 bases separated the two germline ends. The CDR3 loop spans 13 amino acids. The CDR3: CAWSGGQIYGYTF. The CDR3 coding sequence is TGTGCCTGGAGTGGGGGCCAGATCTATGGCTACACCTTC.

This sequence joins TRBV4-3 and TRBJ1-3; D is possibly TRBD1 (5 bases). The CDR3 has 16 amino acids. The V gene lost 0 bases and the J gene lost 1 base, with 10 bases spanning the gap. Germline V gene data show CDR1 as LGHNA and CDR2 as YSLEER. CDR3 loop: CASSQDTGDSGNTIYF. Written as DNA, the CDR3 is TGCGCCAGCAGCCAAGATACGGGGGATTCTGGAAACACCATATATTTT.

This sequence joins TRBV1 and TRBJ2-6; whether TRBD2, the table's D call, matches the DNA was not checked. TRBV1 is tagged as a pseudogene. This CDR3 comprises 20 residues. Written as DNA, the CDR3 is TGCACCAGCAGCCAAGACCCACCTAGCGGGGAACGCCCTGGGGCCAACGTCCTGACTTTC. Translation gives CTSSQDPPSGERPGANVLTF.

This chain joins TRBV7-9 and TRBJ1-2; TRBD1 agrees at 9 bases. This CDR3 contains 14 residues. V shed 4 bases, J shed 3 bases, and the junction held 3 bases outside the gene matches. The V gene's germline CDR1 is SEHNR and CDR2 FQNEAQ (reference sequence). The CDR3 loop reads CASSWGQGDYGYTF. In DNA form, the CDR3 reads TGTGCCAGCAGCTGGGGACAGGGTGACTATGGCTACACCTTC.

V is TRBV10-2 and J is TRBJ2-3; 15 bases match TRBD2. The CDR3 extends over 17 amino acids. J was trimmed by 2 bases and V by 3 bases; bases with no gene match: 3. Per germline, CDR1 WSHSY and CDR2 SAAADI. This chain's CDR3 is CASSEGLAGGNTDTQYF. CDR3 nucleotide sequence: TGCGCCAGCAGTGAAGGACTAGCGGGGGGGAACACAGATACGCAGTATTTT.

Only one count was recorded for this clone. This chain uses TRBV6-6 with TRBJ1-3; D unclear. The ends were cut back, 2 bases at V and 0 bases at J, with 11 bases in the middle. The germline CDR1 and CDR2 sequences are MNHNY and SVGAGI (reference sequence). CDR3 length: 16 amino acids. The CDR3, as DNA: TGTGCCAGCAGTTACGATGGGGAGTACTCTGGAAACACCATATATTTT. Protein sequence: CASSYDGEYSGNTIYF.